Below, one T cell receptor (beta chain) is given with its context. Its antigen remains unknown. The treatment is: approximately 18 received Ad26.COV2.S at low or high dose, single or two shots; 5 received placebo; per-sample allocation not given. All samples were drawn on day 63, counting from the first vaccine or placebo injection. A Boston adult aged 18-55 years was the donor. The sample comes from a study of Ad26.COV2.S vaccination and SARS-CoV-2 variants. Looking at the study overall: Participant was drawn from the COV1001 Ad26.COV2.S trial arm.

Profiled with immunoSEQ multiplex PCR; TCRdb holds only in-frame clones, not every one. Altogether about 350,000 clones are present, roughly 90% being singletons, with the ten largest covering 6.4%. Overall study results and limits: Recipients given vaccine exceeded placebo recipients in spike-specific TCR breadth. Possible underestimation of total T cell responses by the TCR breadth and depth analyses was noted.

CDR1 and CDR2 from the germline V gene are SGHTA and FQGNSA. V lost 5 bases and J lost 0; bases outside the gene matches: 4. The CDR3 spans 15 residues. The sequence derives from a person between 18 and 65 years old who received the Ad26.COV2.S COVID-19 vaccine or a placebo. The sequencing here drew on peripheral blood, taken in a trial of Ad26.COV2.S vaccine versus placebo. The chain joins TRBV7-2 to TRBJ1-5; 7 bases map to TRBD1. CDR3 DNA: TGTGCCAGCAGCCGGGGACAGTATAGCAATCAGCCCCAGCATTTT. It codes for CASSRGQYSNQPQHF.